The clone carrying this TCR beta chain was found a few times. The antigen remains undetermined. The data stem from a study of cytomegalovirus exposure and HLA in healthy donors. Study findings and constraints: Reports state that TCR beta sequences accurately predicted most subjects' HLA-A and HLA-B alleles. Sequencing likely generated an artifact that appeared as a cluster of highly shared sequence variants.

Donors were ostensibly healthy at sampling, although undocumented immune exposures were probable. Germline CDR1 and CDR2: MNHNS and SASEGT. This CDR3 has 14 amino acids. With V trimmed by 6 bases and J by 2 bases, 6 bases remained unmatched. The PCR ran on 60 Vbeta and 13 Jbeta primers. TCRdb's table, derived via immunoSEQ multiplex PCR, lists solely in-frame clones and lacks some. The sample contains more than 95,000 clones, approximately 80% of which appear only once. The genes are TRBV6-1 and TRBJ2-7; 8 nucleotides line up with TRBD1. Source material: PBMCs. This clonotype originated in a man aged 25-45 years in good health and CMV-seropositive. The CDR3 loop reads CASRVGTGAYEQYF. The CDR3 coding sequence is TGTGCCAGCAGGGTAGGGACAGGTGCCTACGAGCAGTACTTC.